A selection of T cell receptor beta chains follows, all from one sample in a study of blood T cells in healthy people across ages. One entry per CDR3 protein, called by TCRdb with MiXCR from the 5' RACE reads. The sample holds over 1,500,000 distinct CDR3 sequences, 35% to 50% seen once. The sequencing input was blood. The receptors originated from a human donor in good health. The CDR3 runs from the conserved cysteine through the conserved F or W. The D gene is left open where the match is weak. For some rows the clone size is stated as once, few or many, or as a class when expanded; others skip it.

>TRBJ2-1|NA|TRBV2|NA
TGTGCCAGCAGCTCCGATTACGATGAGCAGTTCTTC
CASSSDYDEQFF
>TRBJ2-6|NA|TRBV9|few
TGTGCCAGCAGCGATAGACAGGTACCCTCTGGGGCCAACGTCCTGACTTTC
CASSDRQVPSGANVLTF
>TRBJ2-3|NA|TRBV29-1|few
TGCGGCACGGGTACGCAGTATTTT
CGTGTQYF
>TRBJ2-7|TRBD1|TRBV10-3|NA
TGTGCCATCAGTGATCCTACCGGGACAGCGAACTACGAGCAGTACTTC
CAISDPTGTANYEQYF
>TRBJ2-1|TRBD1|TRBV11-2|NA
TGTGCCAGCAGCCAAGGACAGGGTGGGCACAATGAGCAGTTCTTC
CASSQGQGGHNEQFF
>TRBJ2-3|TRBD1|TRBV7-9|few
TGTGCCAGCAGCACGACAGGGGACACAGATACGCAGTATTTT
CASSTTGDTDTQYF
>TRBJ2-5|NA|TRBV4-1|NA
TGCGCCAGCAGCCAAGAGAGGACCCAGTACTTC
CASSQERTQYF
>TRBJ2-1|NA|TRBV29-1|NA
TGCAGCGCCCAAAAACAGGCACTTAATGAGCAGTTCTTC
CSAQKQALNEQFF
>TRBJ1-2|NA|TRBV6-4|NA
TGTGCCAGCCGAATGAACAGGGATGGCGTCTATGGCTACACCTTC
CASRMNRDGVYGYTF
>TRBJ2-7|NA|TRBV27|few
TGTGCCAGCTCGGAGGGCATAAAAACCTACGAGCAGTACTTC
CASSEGIKTYEQYF
>TRBJ2-1|TRBD1|TRBV4-3|few
TGCGCCAGCAGCCGCCTGACCGGGACAGGCCTCTACAATGAGCAGTTCTTC
CASSRLTGTGLYNEQFF
>TRBJ2-7|NA|TRBV28|NA
TGTGCCAGCACCGGCGGGGCGAGATTCTACGAGCAGTACTTC
CASTGGARFYEQYF
>TRBJ2-1|TRBD1|TRBV15|few
TGTGCCACCAGCAGAGAGCTGGACAGGGGCTACAATGAGCAGTTCTTC
CATSRELDRGYNEQFF
>TRBJ1-2|TRBD1|TRBV5-6|NA
TGTGCCAGCAGCCCATTGTCGTGGACCGGGACAGTTAACTATGGCTACACCTTC
CASSPLSWTGTVNYGYTF
>TRBJ2-1|NA|TRBV5-1|NA
TGCGCCAGCAGCCTAGGACCAGCAAACCGTTACAATGAGCAGTTCTTC
CASSLGPANRYNEQFF
>TRBJ2-5|NA|TRBV4-1|few
TGCGCCAGCAGCCAAGATCTCCGGAAGACCCAGTACTTC
CASSQDLRKTQYF
>TRBJ1-1|NA|TRBV6-2/TRBV6-3|NA
TGTGCCAGCAGTTACTCGTTCGGGAGGCGGGACACTGAAGCTTTCTTT
CASSYSFGRRDTEAFF
>TRBJ1-1|NA|TRBV20-1|NA
TGCAGTGCTACAGGGATGAGAGACACTGAAGCTTTCTTT
CSATGMRDTEAFF
>TRBJ1-2|NA|TRBV7-9|NA
TGTGCCAGCAGCTTAGCCGGGGACGTTAAGGGAGGTTACACCTTC
CASSLAGDVKGGYTF
>TRBJ2-3|TRBD1|TRBV20-1|few
TGCAGTGGGTCGGAACAGGGGCAGAGGACAGATACGCAGTATTTT
CSGSEQGQRTDTQYF
>TRBJ2-3|NA|TRBV20-1|few
TGCAGTGCTAGAGGCCTCCAGCTTGGAGATACGCAGTATTTT
CSARGLQLGDTQYF
>TRBJ2-1|TRBD1|TRBV29-1|NA
TGCAGCGTTGAAAGGGGACAGGTTCAGGATGAGCAGTTCTTC
CSVERGQVQDEQFF
>TRBJ2-5|NA|TRBV7-8|NA
TGTGCCAGCAGCCGCCACGAGACAGTTACCATGGAGGAGACCCAGTACTTC
CASSRHETVTMEETQYF
>TRBJ2-1|NA|TRBV29-1|NA
TGCAGCGTTGAAGTAGGGTTCGGGGATGGGGAGCAGTTCTTC
CSVEVGFGDGEQFF
>TRBJ1-5|TRBD1|TRBV28|NA
TGTGCCAGCAGTTCACGGGACAGGTGGGACAATCAGCCCCAGCATTTT
CASSSRDRWDNQPQHF
>TRBJ2-1|NA|TRBV12-3/TRBV12-4|NA
TGTGCCAGCAGCGACTCTTTTGATCACAGGGGAGGGACCTACAATGAGCAGTTCTTC
CASSDSFDHRGGTYNEQFF
>TRBJ1-2|NA|TRBV7-3|few
TGTGCCAGCAGCCCCGGGTCGGGAGCTAACTATGGCTACACCTTC
CASSPGSGANYGYTF
>TRBJ2-5|NA|TRBV6-5|NA
TGTGCCAGCAGTGAAGGGGCCCGCGGTGGGACCCAGTACTTC
CASSEGARGGTQYF